This TCR beta chain was profiled in a study of T cell changes during pregnancy in multiple sclerosis. Sequencing was performed with immunoSEQ multiplex PCR; in TCRdb, only in-frame clones are kept and a portion is missing. The sample carries roughly 58,000 clones, 92% recorded once. This clone was seen only once. V lost 0 bases to trimming and J lost 4 bases; unmatched junction nucleotides: 6. Per germline, CDR1 SGHNT and CDR2 YYREEE (reference sequence). The CDR3 sequence is 16 residues long. The chain links TRBV5-4 to TRBJ2-2; 7 bases agree with TRBD1. This material consisted of CD4+ T cells from peripheral blood mononuclear cells, taken after pregnancy. The receptor was isolated from a female donor in good health, enrolled as a control in a pregnancy study. CDR3 DNA: TGTGCCAGCAGCTTGGACAGGGGAAGTTTCACCGGGGAGCTGTTTTTT. It specifies CASSLDRGSFTGELFF.